Sequencing of this T cell receptor (beta chain) was carried out in a study of beta chain features in type 1 diabetes. V gave up 8 bases and J gave up 8 bases, with 18 bases separating them. The germline V gene has CDR1 MNHNS and CDR2 SASEGT. This CDR3 spans 13 amino acids. This clone was seen a handful of times. What was sequenced were expressed TCRB transcripts, since all of the isolated RNA had been reverse transcribed. This table comes from immunoSEQ multiplex PCR, and its TCRdb copy is limited to in-frame clones, with some not included. The sample consists of about 620,000 clones, roughly 15% of them appearing once.

The sequenced sample consisted of naive CD4+ T cells from blood. The chain is built from TRBV6-1 and TRBJ1-2; D ambiguous. This clonotype was sampled from a man aged 18 to 35 in good health. The CDR3 DNA reads TGTGCCAGCCGCCGAACAGCTCTCTGGGGCTACACCTTC. Protein product: CASRRTALWGYTF.